This record concerns one TCR beta chain sequence. No antigen is known for it. 60 Vbeta and 13 Jbeta primers were used in PCR. Only in-frame clones appear in the TCRdb table, and some are missing; sequencing was by immunoSEQ multiplex PCR. The profile shows approximately 170,000 clones, 62% of them singletons. The data belong to a study of cytomegalovirus exposure and HLA in healthy donors. Whole-study context: Across 300 to 400 genotyped donors, around 80% landed in the Caucasian-associated ancestry cluster.

Findings of the study overall: Cytomegalovirus association was listed for approximately 160 TCR beta chains. When a later analysis compared HLA-associated TCR beta chains with equally common others, the HLA-associated chains turned out to be more clonally expanded and to have lower generation probabilities. Among TCR sequences, most were rare, though some public TCRs appeared in many donors.

This TCR derives from a man aged 40-50 years in good health and CMV-seronegative. Sequenced input: PBMCs.

The CDR3 nucleotides read TGCGCCAGCAGCCAAGTGGGGGGGGCAGGCCATACCTACGAGCAGTACTTC. Encoded protein: CASSQVGGAGHTYEQYF. V gene TRBV4-3 combines with J gene TRBJ2-7, with TRBD2 as a possible D gene (7 bases). V lost 1 base, J lost 2 bases, and 18 bases lay in between. CDR1 and CDR2 (germline): LGHNA, YSLEER. The CDR3 loop spans 17 amino acids.